Presented here are 20 T cell receptor beta chains from one specimen sequenced in a study of T cells in Graves' hyperthyroidism and ophthalmopathy. TCR beta CDR3 regions were amplified from RNA transcripts. Researchers ran a first-round RT-PCR on the TCR CDR3 using the HTBI primer set. TCRdb reprocessed the multiplex PCR reads via MiXCR and lists one record per CDR3 protein. In the table there are hundreds of thousands of distinct CDR3 sequences, more than 45% of which are singletons. Sequencing was performed on peripheral blood or thyroid tissue (not recorded which). The origin of the receptors is a woman between 18 and 29 years old with Graves' hyperthyroidism.

This clonotype was seen just once. The J gene is TRBJ2-7, the V gene TRBV2; 9 nucleotides agree with TRBD2. V lost 4 bases to trimming and J lost 2 bases; unmatched junction nucleotides: 6. CDR3 length: 15 residues. Germline V gene data show CDR1 as SNHLY and CDR2 as FYNNEI. CDR3 amino acids: CASSGSLAGTYEQYF. The CDR3 DNA follows: TGTGCCAGCAGTGGATCCCTAGCGGGAACCTACGAGCAGTACTTC.

This chain uses TRBV7-9 with TRBJ2-5; tentatively, D is TRBD1 (6 bases). Germline CDR1 SEHNR, CDR2 FQNEAQ (reference sequence). V was trimmed by 5 bases and J by 4 bases, leaving 11 bases between them. The CDR3 runs 13 residues. The CDR3 DNA sequence: TGTGCCAGCAGCCGCGACAGGAGAGAGACCCAGTACTTC. It translates to CASSRDRRETQYF.

The J gene is TRBJ2-1, the V gene TRBV10-3; possibly TRBD1 or TRBD2 for D (5 bases each). From germline, CDR1 is ENHRY and CDR2 SYGVKD. V was cut by 6 bases and J by 6 bases, with 15 bases left in between. The CDR3 spans 14 residues. CDR3 coding DNA: TGTGCCATCAGGAATGACAGAAGCGGCAATGAGCAGTTCTTC. It yields the protein CAIRNDRSGNEQFF.

Note on this clonotype: At one end the junction does not follow the germline gene, possibly because of a read error. The chain employs TRBV10-3 and TRBJ1-2, with no clear D. This CDR3 spans 14 amino acids. Germline CDR1 ENHRY, CDR2 SYGVKD. The CDR3: CASSDSQWVQGYTF. The CDR3 bases are TGTGCCAGCAGTGACTCCCAGTGGGTGCAAGGCTACACCTTC.

This chain joins TRBV12-5 and TRBJ1-3; D is unclear. The length of the CDR3 is 13 residues. In germline, CDR1 is LGHNT, CDR2 FRNRAP. The CDR3 nucleotides read TGTGCCAGCAGTTTGTACCAGAGAAACACCATATATTTT. The encoded protein is CASSLYQRNTIYF.

In this sample, this clonotype turned up a few times. The chain combines TRBV12-3 or TRBV12-4 with TRBJ1-5; D unclear. Between the trimmed V and J ends, which lost 3 bases and 4 bases, there was a span of 13 bases. The CDR3 is 15 residues long. CDR3 in amino acids: CASSFSQGGNQPQHF. CDR3 coding DNA: TGTGCCAGCAGTTTTAGCCAAGGAGGGAATCAGCCCCAGCATTTT.

This chain connects TRBV2 to TRBJ1-5, with 7 nucleotides matching TRBD1. The V gene end was trimmed by 3 bases and the J gene end by 0 bases; junction bases not matched to a gene: 11. Germline CDR1 SNHLY, CDR2 FYNNEI. The CDR3 extends over 18 amino acids. As DNA, the CDR3 is TGTGCCAGCAGTGAGGGGACAGCAGCCCCTCCTAGCAATCAGCCCCAGCATTTT. This translates into CASSEGTAAPPSNQPQHF.

CDR3 bases: TGTGCCAGCAGCTCCTACAGGGCGACTGGAAACACCATATATTTT. This sequence encodes CASSSYRATGNTIYF. The gene calls are TRBV11-3 and TRBJ1-3; maybe TRBD1 (6 bases). The CDR3 spans 15 residues. Trimming left V 4 bases short and J 2 bases short, with 12 bases between. Germline loops: CDR1 SGHNT, CDR2 YENEEA.

The chain combines TRBV7-9 with TRBJ2-7, with 9 bases fitting TRBD1. The CDR3 runs to 13 residues. Germline trimming cut 5 bases from V and 7 bases from J; bases unmatched to any gene: 6. Germline V CDR1 and CDR2: SEHNR, FQNEAQ (reference sequence). The CDR3 bases are TGTGCCAGCAGCGAACAGGGGGCTCGGGAGCAGTACTTC. Protein sequence: CASSEQGAREQYF. Together with reference TRBV7-9 and TRBJ2-7, the CDR3 gives the full variable domain: DTGVSQNPRHKITKRGQNVTFRCDPISEHNRLYWYRQTLGQGPEFLTYFQNEAQLEKSRLLSDRFSAERPKGSFSTLEIQRTEQGDSAMYLCASSEQGAREQYFGPGTRLTVT.

A few counts support this clonotype. The gene calls are TRBV7-3 and TRBJ1-2; D may be TRBD1 (5 bases). Trimming stripped 5 bases from V and 5 bases from J, with 21 bases between. Germline loops: CDR1 SGHTA, CDR2 FQGTGA. The length of the CDR3 is 16 residues. The CDR3 loop is CASSQDHTGPTYGYTF. DNA of the CDR3: TGTGCCAGCAGCCAAGATCATACGGGACCCACTTATGGCTACACCTTC.

The CDR3 loop is CASSPIGLAGRQETQYF. In DNA, the CDR3 is TGTGCCAGCAGCCCGATTGGACTAGCGGGTCGCCAAGAGACCCAGTACTTC. The chain has TRBV7-8 and TRBJ2-5, with 11 bases that match TRBD2. The CDR3 covers 17 residues. Germline CDR1 and CDR2: SGHVS and FQNEAQ. V trimming: 5 bases; J trimming: 1 base; junction bases outside the gene matches: 9.

A single count supports this clonotype. This chain joins TRBV7-2 and TRBJ2-6; TRBD2 matches at 7 bases. The CDR3 is 14 residues long. Germline V gene lookup returns CDR1 SGHTA and CDR2 FQGNSA. Trimming cost V 7 bases and J 11 bases; bases outside gene matches: 11. Here the CDR3 reads CASTAWRGTYVLTF. The DNA for the CDR3 is TGTGCCAGCACCGCCTGGCGGGGGACCTACGTCCTGACTTTC.

The chain employs TRBV7-6 and TRBJ2-7; 8 bases are shared with TRBD2. The ends lost 4 bases at V and 0 bases at J; junction bases unmatched: 8. Germline V gene lookup returns CDR1 SGHVS and CDR2 FNYEAQ. The CDR3 covers 16 residues. CDR3 sequence reads: CASSSHPSGPSYEQYF. The CDR3, as DNA: TGTGCCAGCAGCTCCCACCCTAGCGGGCCCTCCTACGAGCAGTACTTC.

This clonotype showed up just a few times. V is TRBV7-6 and J is TRBJ2-7, with unresolved D. Between the trimmed V and J ends, which lost 1 base and 0 bases, there was a span of 10 bases. This CDR3 comprises 15 residues. Germline CDR1 reads SGHVS; CDR2 reads FNYEAQ. The CDR3 reads CASSLEWASSYEQYF. In DNA, the CDR3 is TGTGCCAGCAGCTTAGAATGGGCTAGCTCCTACGAGCAGTACTTC.

As to this clonotype: A much more abundant neighbour one base away suggests this may be a read error. The DNA of the CDR3 is TGTGCCAGCAGCCGGACACCTTACCAAGGGACCCAGTACTTC. It specifies CASSRTPYQGTQYF. V is TRBV7-8 and J is TRBJ2-5, with D perhaps TRBD1 (5 bases). This CDR3 is 14 amino acids long. Germline V lookup: CDR1 SGHVS, CDR2 FQNEAQ.

This clonotype was seen a handful of times. The chain recombines TRBV7-3 with TRBJ2-5; D unclear. Germline V gene data show CDR1 as SGHTA and CDR2 as FQGTGA. Trimming left V 2 bases short and J 7 bases short, with 11 bases between. The CDR3 is made up of 13 amino acids. CDR3 loop: CASSLVQPGTQYF. In DNA, the CDR3 is TGTGCCAGCAGCTTAGTACAGCCTGGGACCCAGTACTTC.

Points on this clonotype: One end of the junction is discordant with germline, which a read error may explain. The chain joins TRBV7-9 to TRBJ1-1; perhaps TRBD1 as D (5 bases). Germline values: CDR1 SEHNR, CDR2 FQNEAQ (reference sequence). This CDR3 has 15 residues. The CDR3 DNA follows: TGTGCCAGCAGCCCCGCGGGTGGGGAGGACACTAAAGCTTTCTTT. It is translated as CASSPAGGEDTKAFF. Complete variable domain (other parts from reference TRBV7-9 and TRBJ1-1): DTGVSQNPRHKITKRGQNVTFRCDPISEHNRLYWYRQTLGQGPEFLTYFQNEAQLEKSRLLSDRFSAERPKGSFSTLEIQRTEQGDSAMYLCASSPAGGEDTKAFFGQGTRLTVV.

On this clonotype: The junction does not match germline at one end; this may be a read error. The chain employs TRBV15 and TRBJ2-7, with D possibly TRBD2 on 6 matching bases. This CDR3 spans 17 amino acids. Germline CDR1 is LNHNV and CDR2 is YYDKDF (reference sequence). The CDR3 loop reads CATSRVWLRGATGELYF. The CDR3 coding sequence is TGTGCCACCAGCAGAGTTTGGCTCCGCGGGGCGACCGGGGAGCTGTACTTC.

The chain carries TRBV20-1 and TRBJ2-2; D uncertain. This CDR3 is 12 amino acids long. V lost 5 bases and J lost 6, with 10 bases in between. Germline CDR1 DFQATT, CDR2 SNEGSKA (reference sequence). CDR3 loop: CSAPDTAGELFF. As DNA, the CDR3 is TGCAGTGCTCCCGACACGGCCGGGGAGCTGTTTTTT.

This chain uses TRBV20-1 with TRBJ1-2, with TRBD1 identical over 12 bases. CDR1 is DFQATT, CDR2 SNEGSKA, per germline (reference sequence). There are 15 residues in the CDR3. With V trimmed by 0 bases and J by 4 bases, 3 bases remained unmatched. CDR3 sequence (DNA): TGCAGTGCTAGAGAGGGGGGACAGGGGGCCTATGGCTACACCTTC. The encoded protein is CSAREGGQGAYGYTF.